Shown below are 5 T cell receptor beta chains from a single sample sequenced in a study of tumor-infiltrating lymphocytes in primary liver carcinoma. Starting from around 500 ng of total RNA, TCR beta cDNA was produced with a primer in the constant region. A slightly modified ARM-PCR protocol with three nested multiplex PCR rounds produced these TCR beta libraries. TRBV1-TRBV30 forward primers paired with a C-beta reverse primer drove the first two PCR rounds, roughly 9 cycles each. Via MiXCR, TCRdb re-called the multiplex PCR reads, giving one row per CDR3 protein. The sample lists nearly 200,000 distinct CDR3 sequences, approximately 65% occurring once. The source of the blood RNA was unsorted whole blood, and germline DNA was extracted as well. Sequencing input: peripheral blood. The receptors shown here come from a woman aged 60-75 years with primary liver carcinoma and hepatitis B virus infection.

This chain links TRBV5-1 with TRBJ2-2; unclear D gene. Germline CDR1 SGHRS, CDR2 YFSETQ. V lost 5 bases and J 0 bases, leaving 5 bases between the germline ends. The CDR3 has 13 residues. In DNA form, the CDR3 reads TGCGCCAGCAGAATCACGAACACCGGGGAGCTGTTTTTT. It encodes CASRITNTGELFF. Supplemented by reference TRBV5-1 and TRBJ2-2, the full variable domain reads KAGVTQTPRYLIKTRGQQVTLSCSPISGHRSVSWYQQTPGQGLQFLFEYFSETQRNKGNFPGRFSGRQFSNSRSEMNVSTLELGDSALYLCASRITNTGELFFGEGSRLTVL.

Worth noting for this clonotype: A much larger clone lies a single base off, so this may be a read error. The chain employs TRBV5-6 and TRBJ1-1, with 8 bases fitting TRBD1. The CDR3 covers 17 residues. Unmatched junction bases numbered 13, after V lost 3 bases and J lost 3 bases. Germline CDR1 SGHDT, CDR2 YYEEEE. CDR3 in DNA: TGTGCCAGCAGCTCGTTTCAGGGGGCGCCGAGGTACACTGAAGCTTTCTTT. This translates into CASSSFQGAPRYTEAFF.

The V gene is TRBV20-1, the J gene TRBJ1-6, with TRBD1 identical over 11 bases. J was trimmed by 10 bases and V by 3 bases; bases with no gene match: 5. Germline lookup yields CDR1 DFQATT and CDR2 SNEGSKA (reference sequence). CDR3 length equals 14 residues. The CDR3 reads CSARGQGEGSPLHF. The DNA of the CDR3 is TGCAGTGCTAGGGGACAGGGGGAGGGCTCACCCCTCCACTTT.

The J gene is TRBJ2-3, the V gene TRBV11-2; 9 nucleotides align to TRBD1. Germline loops: CDR1 SGHAT, CDR2 FQNNGV. V lost 5 bases and J lost 14; bases outside the gene matches: 17. The CDR3 runs to 15 residues. Written as DNA, the CDR3 is TGTGCCAGCAGCCCAGGGACAGGGCTGGCAGATACGTTGTATTTT. This sequence encodes CASSPGTGLADTLYF.

Regarding this clonotype: At one end, the junction sequence differs from germline, possibly due to a read error. The rearrangement joins TRBV12-3 or TRBV12-4 to TRBJ2-2; TRBD2 agrees at 11 bases. CDR3 length equals 15 residues. The CDR3 DNA follows: TGTGCCACCAGCACACTAGCGGGAGTATCCGGAGAGCTGTTTTTT. Translated: CATSTLAGVSGELFF.